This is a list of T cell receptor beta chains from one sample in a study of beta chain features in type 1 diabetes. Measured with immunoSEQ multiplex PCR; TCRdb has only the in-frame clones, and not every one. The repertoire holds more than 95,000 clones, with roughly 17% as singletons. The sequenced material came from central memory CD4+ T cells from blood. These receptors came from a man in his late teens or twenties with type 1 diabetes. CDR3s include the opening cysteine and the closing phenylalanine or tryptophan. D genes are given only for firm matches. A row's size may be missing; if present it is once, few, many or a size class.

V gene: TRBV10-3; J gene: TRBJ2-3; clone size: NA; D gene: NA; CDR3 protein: CATGVGTPSTDTQYF; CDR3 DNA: TGTGCCACCGGGGTCGGGACTCCAAGCACAGATACGCAGTATTTT
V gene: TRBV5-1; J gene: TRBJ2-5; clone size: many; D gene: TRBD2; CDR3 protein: CASSLGVTSGYQETQYF; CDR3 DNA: TGCGCCAGCAGCCTTGGTGTGACTAGCGGCTACCAAGAGACCCAGTACTTC
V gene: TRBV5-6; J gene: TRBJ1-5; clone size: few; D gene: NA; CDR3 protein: CASSSKKRHSNQPQHF; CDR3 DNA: TGTGCCAGCAGTTCGAAAAAAAGGCACAGCAATCAGCCCCAGCATTTT
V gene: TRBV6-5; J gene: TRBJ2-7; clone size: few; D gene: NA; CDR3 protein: CASSSPGTGSYEQYF; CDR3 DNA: TGTGCCAGCAGTTCCCCCGGGACGGGCTCCTACGAGCAGTACTTC
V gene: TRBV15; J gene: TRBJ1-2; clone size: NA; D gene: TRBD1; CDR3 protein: CATSRDKDRSGYTF; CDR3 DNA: TGTGCCACCAGCAGAGATAAGGACAGGAGTGGCTACACCTTC
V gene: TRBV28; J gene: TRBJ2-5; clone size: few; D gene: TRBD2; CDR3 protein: CASSFGVSGSRETQYF; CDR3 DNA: TGTGCCAGCAGTTTCGGGGTTAGCGGGAGTCGAGAGACCCAGTACTTC
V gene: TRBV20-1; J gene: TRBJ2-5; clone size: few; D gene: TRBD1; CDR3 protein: CSAWTGETQYF; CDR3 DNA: TGCAGTGCGTGGACAGGGGAGACCCAGTACTTC
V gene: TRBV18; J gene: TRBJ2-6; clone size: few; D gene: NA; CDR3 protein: CASSPMRVDSGANVLTF; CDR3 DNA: TGTGCCAGCTCACCAATGAGGGTAGACTCTGGGGCCAACGTCCTGACTTTC
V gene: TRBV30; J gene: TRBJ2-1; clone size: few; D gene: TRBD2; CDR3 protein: CAWSPRGLASYNEQFF; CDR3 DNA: TGTGCCTGGAGTCCACGGGGACTAGCATCCTACAATGAGCAGTTCTTC
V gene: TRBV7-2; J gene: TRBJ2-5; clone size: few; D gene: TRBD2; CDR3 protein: CASSSGGWETQYF; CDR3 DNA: TGTGCCAGCAGCTCGGGAGGGTGGGAGACCCAGTACTTC
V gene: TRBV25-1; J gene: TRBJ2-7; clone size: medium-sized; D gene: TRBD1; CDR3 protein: CASSKETGVEEQYF; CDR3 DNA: TGTGCCAGCAGTAAGGAGACAGGGGTGGAAGAGCAGTACTTC
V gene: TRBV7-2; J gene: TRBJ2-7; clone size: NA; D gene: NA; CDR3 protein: CASSHTTGLHYEQYF; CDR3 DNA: TGTGCCAGCAGCCACACTACCGGGCTTCACTACGAGCAGTACTTC
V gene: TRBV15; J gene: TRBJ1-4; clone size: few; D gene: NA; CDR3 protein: CATSRDRGGTNEKLFF; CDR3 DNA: TGTGCCACCAGCAGAGATCGCGGGGGGACTAATGAAAAACTGTTTTTT
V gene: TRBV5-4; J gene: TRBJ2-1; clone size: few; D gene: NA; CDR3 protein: CASSLDGTPTYNEQFF; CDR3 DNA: TGTGCCAGCAGCTTGGATGGGACTCCCACCTACAATGAGCAGTTCTTC
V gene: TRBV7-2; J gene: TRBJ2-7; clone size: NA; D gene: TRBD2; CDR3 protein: CASSVGGRTYEQYF; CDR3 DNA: TGTGCCAGCAGCGTCGGGGGGAGGACATACGAGCAGTACTTC